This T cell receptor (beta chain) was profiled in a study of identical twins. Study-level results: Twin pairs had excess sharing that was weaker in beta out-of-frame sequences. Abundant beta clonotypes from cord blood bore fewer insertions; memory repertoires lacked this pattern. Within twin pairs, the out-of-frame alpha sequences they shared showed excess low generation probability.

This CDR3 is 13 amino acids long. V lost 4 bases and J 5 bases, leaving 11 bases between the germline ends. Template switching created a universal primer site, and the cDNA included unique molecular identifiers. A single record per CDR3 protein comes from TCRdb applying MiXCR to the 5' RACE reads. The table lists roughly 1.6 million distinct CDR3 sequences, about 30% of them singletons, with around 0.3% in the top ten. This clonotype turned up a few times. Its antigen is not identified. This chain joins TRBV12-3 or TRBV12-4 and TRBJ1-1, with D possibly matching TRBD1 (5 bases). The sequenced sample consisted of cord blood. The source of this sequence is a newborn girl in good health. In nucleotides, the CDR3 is TGTGCCAGCAGTTCACAGGAGGGGACTGAAGCTTTCTTT. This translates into CASSSQEGTEAFF.